The clone carrying this T cell receptor (beta chain) occurred a few times. The antigen is unknown. This record comes from a study of T-cell memory formation after mild COVID-19. At the level of the study: TCR clusters showed largely donor specificity.

The TCR alpha and TCR beta cDNA libraries, bearing sample barcodes and UMIs, were generated by 5'RACE using constant-segment primers. Each CDR3 protein gets one entry after TCRdb re-called the 5' RACE reads with MiXCR. Found here are about 200,000 distinct CDR3 sequences, approximately 16% of them singletons; the top ten hold about 2%. The germline V gene has CDR1 SNHLY and CDR2 FYNNEI. The CDR3 spans 13 residues. V lost 8 bases to trimming and J lost 4 bases, with 9 bases between them. Study-wide results and caveats: Mainly CM and EM harbored the contracting CD4+ clones; mainly EMRA harbored the CD8+ ones.

Sequenced sample: PBMCs or a T cell subset sorted from them (not recorded which). The rearrangement links TRBV2 to TRBJ2-6; the D is unclear. This sequence originates from an adult woman who had mild COVID-19 (a few samples of this study predate the infection). Cell type and time point are not known. The CDR3 DNA is TGTGCCAGCGAGTTTCCCGGGGCCAACGTCCTGACTTTC. Its protein product is CASEFPGANVLTF.